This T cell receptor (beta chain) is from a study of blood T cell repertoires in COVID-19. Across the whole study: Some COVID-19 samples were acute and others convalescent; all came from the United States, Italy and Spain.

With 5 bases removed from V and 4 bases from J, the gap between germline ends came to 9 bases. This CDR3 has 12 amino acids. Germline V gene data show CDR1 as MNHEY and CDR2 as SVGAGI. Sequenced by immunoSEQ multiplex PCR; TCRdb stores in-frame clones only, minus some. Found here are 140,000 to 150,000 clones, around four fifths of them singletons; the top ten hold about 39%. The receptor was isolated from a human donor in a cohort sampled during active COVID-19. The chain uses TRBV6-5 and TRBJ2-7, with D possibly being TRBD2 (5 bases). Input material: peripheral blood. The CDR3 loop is CASSNGVYEQYF. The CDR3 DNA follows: TGTGCCAGCAGTAACGGGGTTTACGAGCAGTACTTC.